The rows below give T cell receptor beta chains drawn from one sample of a study of CD8 T cells in ankylosing spondylitis. TCRdb reanalysed the 5' RACE reads using MiXCR and keeps one entry per CDR3 protein. The sample has around 28,000 distinct CDR3 sequences, under 40% seen once. Sequences were obtained from synovial fluid, either unsorted or a sorted T cell fraction (not recorded which). The receptors shown here come from a male donor with ankylosing spondylitis. Each CDR3 is given with its conserved first and last residue. The D gene is left open where the match is weak. The size field is filled for only some rows; it gives once, few, many or a size class.

TRBJ1-5 NA TRBV10-3 NA 20 TGTGCCATCAGTGAGGGGGTATCGGTAGTTCCTAACCCTAGCAATCAGCCCCAGCATTTT CAISEGVSVVPNPSNQPQHF
TRBJ2-1 NA TRBV14 TRBD2 15 TGTGCCAGCAGCCAACAGGGACTAGCGGGAGTTGAGCAGTTCTTC CASSQQGLAGVEQFF
TRBJ2-1 few TRBV20-1 NA 14 TGCAGTGCTAGAGGGGGGACCGACAGAAGTGAGCAGTTCTTC CSARGGTDRSEQFF
TRBJ2-1 many TRBV11-3 NA 17 TGTGCCAGCAGCTCCACCTGGGGGGGGCGGATCGGCAATGAGCAGTTCTTC CASSSTWGGRIGNEQFF
TRBJ2-5 few TRBV15 TRBD1 14 TGTGCCACAGGGGCCGGGACAGACCAAGAGACCCAGTACTTC CATGAGTDQETQYF
TRBJ2-5 NA TRBV14 TRBD1 16 TGTGCCAGCAGCCACTGGGGACAGGGTGGATCGGAGACCCAGTACTTC CASSHWGQGGSETQYF
TRBJ1-1 many TRBV12-3/TRBV12-4 TRBD1 14 TGTGCCAGCAGTTTAAGGGACAGAGCACCTGAAGCTTTCTTT CASSLRDRAPEAFF
TRBJ2-5 many TRBV2 NA 11 TGTGCCAGCAACTATCAGGAGACCCAGTACTTC CASNYQETQYF
TRBJ1-4 many TRBV19 NA 16 TGTGCCAGTACCCTTGACGGACAGTACGGTAATGAAAAACTGTTTTTT CASTLDGQYGNEKLFF
TRBJ1-4 NA TRBV11-2 NA 16 TGTGCCAGCAGCTCAGAGGAGGGCTGGGCTAATGAAAAACTGTTTTTT CASSSEEGWANEKLFF
TRBJ2-4 NA TRBV27 TRBD2 16 TGTGCCAGCAGTTGGGGACTAGCGGGAGGAAAAAACATTCAGTACTTC CASSWGLAGGKNIQYF
TRBJ2-1 few TRBV29-1 NA 14 TGCAGCGTTGACGCCCCGGGACTGTACAATGAGCAGTTCTTC CSVDAPGLYNEQFF
TRBJ1-2 NA TRBV25-1 TRBD1 16 TGTGCCAGCAGTGTTGCAGGGGGAATAAGCAACTATGGCTACACCTTC CASSVAGGISNYGYTF
TRBJ1-5 many TRBV21-1 NA 19 TGTGCCAGCAGCACCCCCCGGGGGTATGGAACGTCCCGGAATCAGCCCCAGCATTTT CASSTPRGYGTSRNQPQHF
TRBJ1-5 NA TRBV27 NA 13 TGTGCCAGCAGTTTATCGCTTAATCAGCCCCAGCATTTT CASSLSLNQPQHF
TRBJ2-3 NA TRBV6-4 NA 16 TGTGCCAGCAGTGACTCGTCGCTTGGGGACACAGATACGCAGTATTTT CASSDSSLGDTDTQYF
TRBJ2-5 many TRBV25-1 TRBD1 15 TGTGCCAGCAGCTCGCCGGGACAGGGGGGAGAGACCCAGTACTTC CASSSPGQGGETQYF
TRBJ2-2 NA TRBV12-3/TRBV12-4 TRBD2 15 TGTGCCAGCAGTACCGGGACTAGCAGCACCGGGGAGCTGTTTTTT CASSTGTSSTGELFF
TRBJ2-3 many TRBV7-6 TRBD1 16 TGTGCCAGCAGCTTTGCCGGGACAGGGTCAAAAGATACGCAGTATTTT CASSFAGTGSKDTQYF
TRBJ2-1 NA TRBV5-6 TRBD2 14 TGTGCCAGCAGCTTTAGCGGGAGCAACAATGAGCAGTTCTTC CASSFSGSNNEQFF
TRBJ2-1 NA TRBV27 TRBD2 14 TGTGCCAGCAGTTCAAGCGGGAGTTATGATGAGCAGTTCTTC CASSSSGSYDEQFF
TRBJ2-5 NA TRBV7-9 TRBD2 16 TGTGCCAGCAGCTCTGCTCGCGGGAGGGCAGGAGTGACCCAGTACTTC CASSSARGRAGVTQYF
TRBJ2-1 many TRBV20-1 NA 16 TGCAGTGCTAGAGATAGACGGATGGAGTCCTACAATGAGCAGTTCTTC CSARDRRMESYNEQFF
TRBJ1-4 many TRBV5-1 NA 15 TGCGCCAGCAGCTTGGTAGGGGGGATGGATGAAAAACTGTTTTTT CASSLVGGMDEKLFF
TRBJ2-1 NA TRBV15 NA 13 TGTGCCACCAGCAGGTCGTCCTACAATGAGCAGTTCTTC CATSRSSYNEQFF
TRBJ2-1 few TRBV28 NA 13 TGTGCCAGCAGTCCCCCAGGAAACAATGAGCAGTTCTTC CASSPPGNNEQFF
TRBJ2-1 few TRBV10-3 NA 14 TGTGCCATCAAGGCTGCAGGGGTATACAATGAGCAGTTCTTC CAIKAAGVYNEQFF
TRBJ2-1 NA TRBV7-9 TRBD1 15 TGTGCCAGCAGCCCCAAGGGGGCGTCCTACAATGAGCAGTTCTTC CASSPKGASYNEQFF
TRBJ2-1 NA TRBV13 NA 12 TGTGCCAGCAGCTCCTCACTGTATGAGCAGTTCTTC CASSSSLYEQFF
TRBJ2-1 NA TRBV7-9 NA 14 TGTGCCAGCAGCTTTACAGCCAGACTTAATGAGCAGTTCTTC CASSFTARLNEQFF
TRBJ2-5 NA TRBV27 TRBD1 15 TGTGCCAGCAGTTTAGTAGGCAGGGGGTGGGAGACCCAGTACTTC CASSLVGRGWETQYF
TRBJ1-4 many TRBV7-9 TRBD1 14 TGTGCCAGCAGCCGGACAGGTCCTAATGAAAAACTGTTTTTT CASSRTGPNEKLFF
TRBJ2-3 NA TRBV12-3/TRBV12-4 NA 16 TGTGCCAGCAGTGCGCGGGACATACGATTGACAGATACGCAGTATTTT CASSARDIRLTDTQYF
TRBJ2-3 few TRBV6-5 NA 16 TGTGCCAGCAGTTACTTTCAGGACATACCCACAGATACGCAGTATTTT CASSYFQDIPTDTQYF
TRBJ2-1 few TRBV13 NA 13 TGTGCCAGCAGCTTAGGTTCAGACAATGAGCAGTTCTTC CASSLGSDNEQFF
TRBJ2-3 NA TRBV27 NA 15 TGTGCCAGCAGTCACCGGACAGCATTCACAGATACGCAGTATTTT CASSHRTAFTDTQYF
TRBJ2-5 few TRBV11-2 TRBD2 16 TGTGCCAGCAGCTTCGGACTAGCGGGAGTAATAGAGACCCAGTACTTC CASSFGLAGVIETQYF
TRBJ2-3 NA TRBV11-2 TRBD2 15 TGTGCCAGCAGCTCAATAGCGGGAGGCACAGATACGCAGTATTTT CASSSIAGGTDTQYF
TRBJ1-2 few TRBV5-6 NA 13 TGTGCCAGCAGCTTAAAGGGGGACTATGGCTACACCTTC CASSLKGDYGYTF
TRBJ1-1 NA TRBV11-3 NA 14 TGTGCCAGCAGCTTAGGCCCAGAGAACACTGAAGCTTTCTTT CASSLGPENTEAFF
TRBJ1-2 few TRBV2 NA 13 TGTGCCGCAACTATCGGGGGGGCGCGCGGCTACACCTTC CAATIGGARGYTF
TRBJ2-3 NA TRBV11-3 NA 14 TGTGCCAGCAGCTTATTAGGGGCAACAGATACGCAGTATTTT CASSLLGATDTQYF
TRBJ2-2 few TRBV9 NA 14 TGTGCCAGCAGCGAGGGCCTTGACACCGGGGAGCTGTTTTTT CASSEGLDTGELFF
TRBJ1-4 NA TRBV18 NA 13 TGTGCCAGCTCACCGAGCGGGGCTGAAAAACTGTTTTTT CASSPSGAEKLFF
TRBJ2-2 many TRBV6-4 TRBD1 14 TGTGCCAGCAGTGAACAGGGACAGACCGGGGAGCTGTTTTTT CASSEQGQTGELFF
TRBJ1-1 NA TRBV24-1 NA 13 TGTGCCACAAAGGACACCGCGTCTTCTGAAGCTTTCTTT CATKDTASSEAFF
TRBJ1-1 few TRBV20-1 TRBD1 15 TGCAGTGCTACAACCGACAGGGGCTTGAACACTGAAGCTTTCTTT CSATTDRGLNTEAFF
TRBJ1-1 few TRBV4-1 NA 15 TGCGCCAGCAGCCCAACAGCATTCCTGAACACTGAAGCTTTCTTT CASSPTAFLNTEAFF
TRBJ1-1 NA TRBV10-2 NA 14 TGCGCCAGCAACGAGTACGGGGGGAACACTGAAGCTTTCTTT CASNEYGGNTEAFF